These T cell receptor beta chains were read from a single sample in a study of blood T cell repertoires in COVID-19. Profiling relied on immunoSEQ multiplex PCR, and the TCRdb table lists in-frame clones only, not all of them. The repertoire has 240,000 or so clones, around 83% of them found once; the top ten carry approximately 3.5%. Sequenced material: peripheral blood. These receptors were obtained from a woman aged 18 to 35 with acute or convalescent COVID-19. Both conserved end residues are part of each CDR3.

v_gene: TRBV4-1
j_gene: TRBJ1-2
CDR3aa: CASSQESRYGYTF

v_gene: TRBV27
j_gene: TRBJ2-7
CDR3aa: CASTKAGGRYEQYF

v_gene: TRBV19
j_gene: TRBJ1-5
CDR3aa: CASSMGGMGQPQHF

v_gene: TRBV24-1
j_gene: TRBJ2-3
CDR3aa: CATSDSLRVSTDTQYF

v_gene: TRBV19
j_gene: TRBJ2-1
CDR3aa: CASSRTSGNDEQFF

v_gene: TRBV7-2
j_gene: TRBJ1-5
CDR3aa: CASSRDRTNQPQHF

v_gene: TRBV19
j_gene: TRBJ2-7
CDR3aa: CASSVAGGNYEQYF

v_gene: TRBV28
j_gene: TRBJ1-1
CDR3aa: CASSPFIGGTEAFF

v_gene: TRBV12-3/TRBV12-4
j_gene: TRBJ2-7
CDR3aa: CASRIAAEQYF

v_gene: TRBV18
j_gene: TRBJ2-7
CDR3aa: CASSPSLDINSQYF

v_gene: TRBV5-1
j_gene: TRBJ1-5
CDR3aa: CASSYGQLNQPQHF

v_gene: TRBV6-2/TRBV6-3
j_gene: TRBJ1-4
CDR3aa: CASSYGGAVTNEKLFF

v_gene: TRBV4-3
j_gene: TRBJ2-7
CDR3aa: CASSQGTGAATYEQYF

v_gene: TRBV27
j_gene: TRBJ2-5
CDR3aa: CASWRDQETQYF

v_gene: TRBV7-9
j_gene: TRBJ1-5
CDR3aa: CASSLVRLGRSDQPQHF

v_gene: TRBV18
j_gene: TRBJ1-4
CDR3aa: CASSPRMWQSNEKLFF

v_gene: TRBV19
j_gene: TRBJ2-1
CDR3aa: CASRTNLYNEQFF

v_gene: TRBV5-6
j_gene: TRBJ2-5
CDR3aa: CASSGLGGTQYF

v_gene: TRBV7-9
j_gene: TRBJ2-5
CDR3aa: CASSFPSVQGRVTQYF

v_gene: TRBV30
j_gene: TRBJ1-1
CDR3aa: CAWSANRGEAFF

v_gene: TRBV30
j_gene: TRBJ1-3
CDR3aa: CAWKTTGFSGNTIYF

v_gene: TRBV30
j_gene: TRBJ1-6
CDR3aa: CAWSVGQQNSPLHF

v_gene: TRBV7-9
j_gene: TRBJ1-2
CDR3aa: CASSSDRDSNNGYTF